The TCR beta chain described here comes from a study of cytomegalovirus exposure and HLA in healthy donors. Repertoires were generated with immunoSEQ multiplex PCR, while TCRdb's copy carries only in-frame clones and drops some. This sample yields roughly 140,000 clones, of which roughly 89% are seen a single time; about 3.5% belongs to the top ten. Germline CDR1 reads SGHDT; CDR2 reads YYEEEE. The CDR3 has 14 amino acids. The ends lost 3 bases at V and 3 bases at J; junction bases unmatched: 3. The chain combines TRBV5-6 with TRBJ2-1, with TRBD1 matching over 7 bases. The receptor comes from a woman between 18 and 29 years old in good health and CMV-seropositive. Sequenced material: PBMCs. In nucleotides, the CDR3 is TGTGCCAGCAGCTCAAGACAGGGCTACAATGAGCAGTTCTTC. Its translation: CASSSRQGYNEQFF.